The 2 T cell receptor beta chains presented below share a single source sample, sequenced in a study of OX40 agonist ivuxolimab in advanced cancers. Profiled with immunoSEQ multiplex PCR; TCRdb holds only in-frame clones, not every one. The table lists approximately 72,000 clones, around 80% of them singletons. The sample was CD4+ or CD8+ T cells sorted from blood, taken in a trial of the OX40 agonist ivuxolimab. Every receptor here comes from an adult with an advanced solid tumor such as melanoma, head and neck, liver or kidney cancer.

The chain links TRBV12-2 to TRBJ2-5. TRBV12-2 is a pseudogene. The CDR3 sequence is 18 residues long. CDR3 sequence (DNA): TGTGCAAGTCGCTTTCCACAGGGGAGGGTCTGCGTCGGAGAGACCCAGTACTTC. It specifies CASRFPQGRVCVGETQYF.

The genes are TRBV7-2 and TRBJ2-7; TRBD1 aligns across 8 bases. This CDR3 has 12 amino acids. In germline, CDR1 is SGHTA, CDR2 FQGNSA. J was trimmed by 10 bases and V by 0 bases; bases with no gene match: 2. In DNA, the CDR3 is TGTGCCAGCAGCTTAGCCAGGGGGCTACAGTACTTC. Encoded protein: CASSLARGLQYF.